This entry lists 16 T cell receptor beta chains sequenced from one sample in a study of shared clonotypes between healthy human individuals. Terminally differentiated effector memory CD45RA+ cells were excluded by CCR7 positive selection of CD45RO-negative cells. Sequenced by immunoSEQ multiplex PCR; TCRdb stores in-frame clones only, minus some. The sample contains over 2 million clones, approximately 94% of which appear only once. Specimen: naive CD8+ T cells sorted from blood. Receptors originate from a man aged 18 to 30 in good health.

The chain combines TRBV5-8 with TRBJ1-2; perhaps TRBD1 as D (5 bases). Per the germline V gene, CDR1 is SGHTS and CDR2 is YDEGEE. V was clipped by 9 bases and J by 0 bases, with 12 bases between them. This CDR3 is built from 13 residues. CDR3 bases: TGTGCCACAAGGAAGGGGACTAACTATGGCTACACCTTC. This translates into CATRKGTNYGYTF.

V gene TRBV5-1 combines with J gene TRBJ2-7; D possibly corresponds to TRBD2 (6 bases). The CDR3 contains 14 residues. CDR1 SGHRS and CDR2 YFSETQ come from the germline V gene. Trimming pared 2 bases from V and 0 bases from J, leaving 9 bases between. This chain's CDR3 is CASSFSGPSYEQYF. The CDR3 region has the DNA TGCGCCAGCAGCTTTAGCGGCCCCTCCTACGAGCAGTACTTC.

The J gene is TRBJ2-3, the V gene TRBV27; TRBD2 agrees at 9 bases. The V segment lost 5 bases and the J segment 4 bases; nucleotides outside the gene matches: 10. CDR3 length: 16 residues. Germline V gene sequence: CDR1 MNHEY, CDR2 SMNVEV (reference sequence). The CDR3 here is CASSPISGRLPDTQYF. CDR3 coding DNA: TGTGCCAGCAGTCCTATAAGCGGGAGGTTGCCAGATACGCAGTATTTT.

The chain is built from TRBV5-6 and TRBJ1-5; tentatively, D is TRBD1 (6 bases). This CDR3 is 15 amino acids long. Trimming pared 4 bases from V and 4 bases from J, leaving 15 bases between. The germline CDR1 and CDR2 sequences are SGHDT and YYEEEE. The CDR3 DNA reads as TGTGCCAGCAGCGCAACAGGGATTTTTAATCAGCCCCAGCATTTT. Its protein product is CASSATGIFNQPQHF.

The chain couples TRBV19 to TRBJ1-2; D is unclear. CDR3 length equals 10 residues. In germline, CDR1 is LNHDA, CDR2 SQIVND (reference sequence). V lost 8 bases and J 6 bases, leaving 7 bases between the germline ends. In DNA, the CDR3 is TGTGCCAGTCAATCCGATGGCTACACCTTC. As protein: CASQSDGYTF. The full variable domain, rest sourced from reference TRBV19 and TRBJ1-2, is DGGITQSPKYLFRKEGQNVTLSCEQNLNHDAMYWYRQDPGQGLRLIYYSQIVNDFQKGDIAEGYSVSREKKESFPLTVTSAQKNPTAFYLCASQSDGYTFGSGTRLTVV.

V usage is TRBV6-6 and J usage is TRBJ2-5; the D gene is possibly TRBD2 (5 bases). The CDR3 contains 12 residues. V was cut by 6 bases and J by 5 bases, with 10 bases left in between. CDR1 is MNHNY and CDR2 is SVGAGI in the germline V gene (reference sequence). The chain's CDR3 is CASRDLGETQYF. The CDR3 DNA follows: TGTGCCAGCAGGGACTTAGGGGAGACCCAGTACTTC.

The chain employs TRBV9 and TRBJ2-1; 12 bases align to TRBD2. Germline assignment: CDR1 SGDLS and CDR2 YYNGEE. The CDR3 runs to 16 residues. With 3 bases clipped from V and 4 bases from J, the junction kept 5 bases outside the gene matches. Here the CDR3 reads CASSAPSGRGYNEQFF. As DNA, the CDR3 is TGTGCCAGCAGCGCGCCTAGCGGGAGGGGTTACAATGAGCAGTTCTTC.

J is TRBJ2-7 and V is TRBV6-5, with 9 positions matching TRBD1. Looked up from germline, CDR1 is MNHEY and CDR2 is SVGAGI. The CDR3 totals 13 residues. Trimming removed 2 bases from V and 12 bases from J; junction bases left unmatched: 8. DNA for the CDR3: TGTGCCAGCAGTTACGGGGGACAGGGACCGCCGTACTTC. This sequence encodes CASSYGGQGPPYF.

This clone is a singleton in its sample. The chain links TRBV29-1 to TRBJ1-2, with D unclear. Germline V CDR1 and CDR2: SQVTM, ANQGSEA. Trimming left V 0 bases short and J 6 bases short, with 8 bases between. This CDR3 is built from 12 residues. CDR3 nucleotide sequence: TGCAGCGTTGAAGATCACGGGAATGGCTACACCTTC. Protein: CSVEDHGNGYTF.

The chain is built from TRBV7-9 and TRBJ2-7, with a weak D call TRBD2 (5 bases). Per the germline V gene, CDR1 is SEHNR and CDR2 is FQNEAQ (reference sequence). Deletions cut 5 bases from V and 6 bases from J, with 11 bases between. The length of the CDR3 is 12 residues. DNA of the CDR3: TGTGCCAGCAGCCCTCGGGGTATCGAGCAGTACTTC. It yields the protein CASSPRGIEQYF.

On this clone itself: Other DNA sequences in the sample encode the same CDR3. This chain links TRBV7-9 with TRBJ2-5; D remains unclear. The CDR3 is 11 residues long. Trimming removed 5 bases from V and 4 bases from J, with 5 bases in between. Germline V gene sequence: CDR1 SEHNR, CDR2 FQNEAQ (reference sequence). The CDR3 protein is CASSPLETQYF. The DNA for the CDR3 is TGTGCCAGCAGCCCTCTAGAGACCCAGTACTTC.

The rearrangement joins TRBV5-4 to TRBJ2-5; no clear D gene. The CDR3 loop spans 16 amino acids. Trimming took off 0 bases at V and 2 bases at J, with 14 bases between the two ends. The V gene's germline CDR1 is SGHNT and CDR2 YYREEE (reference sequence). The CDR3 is CASSLVGIGEQETQYF. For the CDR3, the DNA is TGTGCCAGCAGCTTGGTGGGAATCGGTGAGCAAGAGACCCAGTACTTC. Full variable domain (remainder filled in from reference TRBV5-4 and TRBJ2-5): ETGVTQSPTHLIKTRGQQVTLRCSSQSGHNTVSWYQQALGQGPQFIFQYYREEENGRGNFPPRFSGLQFPNYSSELNVNALELDDSALYLCASSLVGIGEQETQYFGPGTRLLVL.

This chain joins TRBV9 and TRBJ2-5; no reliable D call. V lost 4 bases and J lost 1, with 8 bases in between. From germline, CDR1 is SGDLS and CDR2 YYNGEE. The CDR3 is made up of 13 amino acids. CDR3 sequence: CASSSQFQETQYF. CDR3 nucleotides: TGTGCCAGCAGCTCACAGTTCCAAGAGACCCAGTACTTC.

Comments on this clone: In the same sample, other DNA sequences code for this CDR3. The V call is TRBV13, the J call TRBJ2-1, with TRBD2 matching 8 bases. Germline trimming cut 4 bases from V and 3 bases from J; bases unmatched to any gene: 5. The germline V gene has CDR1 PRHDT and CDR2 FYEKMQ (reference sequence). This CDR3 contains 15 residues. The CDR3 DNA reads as TGTGCCAGCAGCTCCACTAGCGGCGTCTACAATGAGCAGTTCTTC. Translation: CASSSTSGVYNEQFF.

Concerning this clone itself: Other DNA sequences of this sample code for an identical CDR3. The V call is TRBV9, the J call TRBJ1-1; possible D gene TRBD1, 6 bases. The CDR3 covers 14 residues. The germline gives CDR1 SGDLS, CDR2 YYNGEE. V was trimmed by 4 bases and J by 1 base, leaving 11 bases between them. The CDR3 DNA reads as TGTGCCAGCAGCTCCGAGGGGGAGAACACTGAAGCTTTCTTT. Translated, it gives CASSSEGENTEAFF.

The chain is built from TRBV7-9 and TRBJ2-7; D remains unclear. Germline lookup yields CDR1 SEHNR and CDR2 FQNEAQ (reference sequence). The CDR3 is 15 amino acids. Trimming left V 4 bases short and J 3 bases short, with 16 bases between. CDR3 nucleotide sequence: TGTGCCAGCAGCTCCCCGCTCAATTCCGTCTACGAGCAGTACTTC. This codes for CASSSPLNSVYEQYF.